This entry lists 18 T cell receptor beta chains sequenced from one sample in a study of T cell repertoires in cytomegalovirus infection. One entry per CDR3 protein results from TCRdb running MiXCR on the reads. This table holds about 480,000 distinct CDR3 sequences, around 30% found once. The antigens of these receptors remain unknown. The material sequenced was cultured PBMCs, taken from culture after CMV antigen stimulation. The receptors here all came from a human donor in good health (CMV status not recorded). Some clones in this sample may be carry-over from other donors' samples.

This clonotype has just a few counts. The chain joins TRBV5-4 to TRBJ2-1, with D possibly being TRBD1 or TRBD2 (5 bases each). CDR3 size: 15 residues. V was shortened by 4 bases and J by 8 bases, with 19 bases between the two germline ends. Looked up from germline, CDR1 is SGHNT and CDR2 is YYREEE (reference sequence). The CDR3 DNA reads TGTGCCAGCAGCCCCGGTGGGGGATCTGTCTATGAGCAGTTCTTC. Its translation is CASSPGGGSVYEQFF.

Here the CDR3 reads CASSLLGTSSNQPQHF. The CDR3 DNA sequence: TGTGCCAGCAGTTTACTTGGGACAAGCTCAAATCAGCCCCAGCATTTT. The V and J genes are TRBV27 and TRBJ1-5, with a tentative D call TRBD1 (6 bases). Between the trimmed V and J ends, which lost 2 bases and 4 bases, there was a span of 15 bases. The CDR3 length is 16 residues. Looked up from germline, CDR1 is MNHEY and CDR2 is SMNVEV (reference sequence).

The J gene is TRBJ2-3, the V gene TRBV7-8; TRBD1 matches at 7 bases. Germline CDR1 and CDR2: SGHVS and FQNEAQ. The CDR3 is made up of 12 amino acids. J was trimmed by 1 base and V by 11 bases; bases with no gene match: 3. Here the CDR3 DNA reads TGTGCCTCCGGACAGGGCACAGATACGCAGTATTTT. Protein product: CASGQGTDTQYF.

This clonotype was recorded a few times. Here the CDR3 reads CASSESSQGVRNEQFF. CDR3 sequence (DNA): TGTGCCAGCAGTGAAAGTAGTCAGGGGGTCCGAAATGAGCAGTTCTTC. The chain couples TRBV2 to TRBJ2-1; 7 positions match TRBD1. Germline trimming cut 2 bases from V and 7 bases from J; bases unmatched to any gene: 11. The length of the CDR3 is 16 residues. The germline V gene has CDR1 SNHLY and CDR2 FYNNEI.

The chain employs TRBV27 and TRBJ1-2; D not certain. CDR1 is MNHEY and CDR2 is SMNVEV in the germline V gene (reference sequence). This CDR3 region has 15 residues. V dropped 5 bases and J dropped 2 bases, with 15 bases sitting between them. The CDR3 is CASSPRGSSNYGYTF. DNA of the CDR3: TGTGCCAGCAGTCCCCGAGGTAGCAGCAACTATGGCTACACCTTC.

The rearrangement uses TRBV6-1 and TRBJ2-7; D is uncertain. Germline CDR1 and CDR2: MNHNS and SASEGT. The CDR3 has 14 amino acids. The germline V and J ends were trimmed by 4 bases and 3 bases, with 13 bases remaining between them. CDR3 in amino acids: CASSGSWTSYEQYV. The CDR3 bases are TGTGCCAGCAGTGGGTCCTGGACGAGCTACGAGCAGTACGTC.

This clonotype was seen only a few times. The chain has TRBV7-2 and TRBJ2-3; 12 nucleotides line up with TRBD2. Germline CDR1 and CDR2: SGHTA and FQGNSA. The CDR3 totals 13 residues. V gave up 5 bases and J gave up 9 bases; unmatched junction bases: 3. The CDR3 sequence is CASSPGLAGTQYF. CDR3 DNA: TGTGCCAGCAGCCCCGGACTAGCGGGAACGCAGTATTTT.

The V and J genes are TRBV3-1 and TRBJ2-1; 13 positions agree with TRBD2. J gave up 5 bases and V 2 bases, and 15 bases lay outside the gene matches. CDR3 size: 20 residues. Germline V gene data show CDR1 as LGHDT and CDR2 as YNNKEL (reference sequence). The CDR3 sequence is CASSQFPLLRTSGSHNEQFF. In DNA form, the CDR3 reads TGTGCCAGCAGCCAATTTCCCTTGCTTAGGACTAGCGGGAGCCACAATGAGCAGTTCTTC.

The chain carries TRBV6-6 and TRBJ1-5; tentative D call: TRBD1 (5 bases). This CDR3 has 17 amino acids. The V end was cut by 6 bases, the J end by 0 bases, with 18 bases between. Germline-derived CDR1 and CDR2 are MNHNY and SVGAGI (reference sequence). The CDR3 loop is CASRRPNLGDSNQPQHF. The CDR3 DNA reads TGTGCCAGCAGACGCCCTAATTTAGGGGATAGCAATCAGCCCCAGCATTTT.

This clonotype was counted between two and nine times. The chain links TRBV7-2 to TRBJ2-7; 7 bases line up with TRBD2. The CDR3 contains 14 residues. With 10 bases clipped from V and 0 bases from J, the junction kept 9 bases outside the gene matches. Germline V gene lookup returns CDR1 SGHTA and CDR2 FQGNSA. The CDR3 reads CATAREGLSYEQYF. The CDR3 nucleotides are TGTGCCACCGCGAGGGAGGGTCTCTCCTACGAGCAGTACTTC.

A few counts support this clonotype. DNA for the CDR3: TGTGCCAGCAGCCTAACTCAGGGGAGTGAGACCCAGTACTTC. Translation gives CASSLTQGSETQYF. The V call is TRBV7-6, the J call TRBJ2-5; a weak D match, TRBD1 (6 bases). The CDR3 is made up of 14 amino acids. CDR1 and CDR2 (germline): SGHVS, FNYEAQ. V lost 5 bases to trimming and J lost 5 bases, with 15 bases between them.

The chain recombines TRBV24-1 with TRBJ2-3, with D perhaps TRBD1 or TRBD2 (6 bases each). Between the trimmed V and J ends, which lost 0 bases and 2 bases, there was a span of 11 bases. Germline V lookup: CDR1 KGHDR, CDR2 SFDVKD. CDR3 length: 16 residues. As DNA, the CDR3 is TGTGCCACCAGTGATTTGAGGCGGGACATCACAGATACGCAGTATTTT. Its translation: CATSDLRRDITDTQYF.

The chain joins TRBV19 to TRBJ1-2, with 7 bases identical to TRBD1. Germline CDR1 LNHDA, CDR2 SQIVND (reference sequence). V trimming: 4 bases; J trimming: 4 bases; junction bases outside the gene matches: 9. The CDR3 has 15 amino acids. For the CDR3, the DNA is TGTGCCAGTAGTAACCCCCGCAGGGGGGTCTATGGCTACACCTTC. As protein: CASSNPRRGVYGYTF. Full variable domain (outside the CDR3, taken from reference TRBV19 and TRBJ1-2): DGGITQSPKYLFRKEGQNVTLSCEQNLNHDAMYWYRQDPGQGLRLIYYSQIVNDFQKGDIAEGYSVSREKKESFPLTVTSAQKNPTAFYLCASSNPRRGVYGYTFGSGTRLTVV.

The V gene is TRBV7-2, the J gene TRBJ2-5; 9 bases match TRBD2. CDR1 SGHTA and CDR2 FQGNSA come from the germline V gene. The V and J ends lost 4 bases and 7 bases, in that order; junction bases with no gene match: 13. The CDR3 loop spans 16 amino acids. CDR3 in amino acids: CASSSPAGLAFGTQYF. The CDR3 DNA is TGTGCCAGCAGCTCCCCCGCGGGACTAGCATTCGGGACCCAGTACTTC.

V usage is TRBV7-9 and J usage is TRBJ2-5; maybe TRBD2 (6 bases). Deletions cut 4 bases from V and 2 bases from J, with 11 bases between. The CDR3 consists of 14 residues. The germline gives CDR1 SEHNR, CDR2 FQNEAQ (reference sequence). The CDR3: CASSSSEAQETQYF. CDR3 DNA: TGTGCCAGCAGCTCTAGCGAGGCACAAGAGACCCAGTACTTC.

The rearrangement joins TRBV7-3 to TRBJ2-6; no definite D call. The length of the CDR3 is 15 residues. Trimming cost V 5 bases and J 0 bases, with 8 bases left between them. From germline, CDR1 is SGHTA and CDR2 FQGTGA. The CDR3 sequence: CASSQVSSGANVLTF. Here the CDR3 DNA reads TGTGCCAGCAGCCAGGTATCCTCTGGGGCCAACGTCCTGACTTTC. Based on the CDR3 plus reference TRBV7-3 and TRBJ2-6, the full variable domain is GAGVSQTPSNKVTEKGKYVELRCDPISGHTALYWYRQSLGQGPEFLIYFQGTGAADDSGLPNDRFFAVRPEGSVSTLKIQRTERGDSAVYLCASSQVSSGANVLTFGAGSRLTVL.

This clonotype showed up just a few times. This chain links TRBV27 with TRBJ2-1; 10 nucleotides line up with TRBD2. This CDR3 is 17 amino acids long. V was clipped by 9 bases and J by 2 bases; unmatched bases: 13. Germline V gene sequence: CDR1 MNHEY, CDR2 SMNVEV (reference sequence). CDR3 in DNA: TGTGCCAGTCTAAAGGCTAGCGGGAGTCTAGCCTACAATGAGCAGTTCTTC. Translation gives CASLKASGSLAYNEQFF.

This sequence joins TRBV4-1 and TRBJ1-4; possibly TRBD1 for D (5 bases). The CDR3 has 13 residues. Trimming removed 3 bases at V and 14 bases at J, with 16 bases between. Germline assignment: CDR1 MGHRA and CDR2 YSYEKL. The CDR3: CASSHPGADILFF. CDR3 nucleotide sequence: TGCGCCAGCAGCCACCCTGGGGCCGACATTCTGTTTTTT.